The next 2 T cell receptor beta chains were all read from a single sample in a study of cytomegalovirus exposure and HLA in healthy donors. Produced via immunoSEQ multiplex PCR; TCRdb's table is partial and in-frame only. The sample lists 100,000 to 150,000 clones; over 85% were seen once. The specimen sequenced was PBMCs. All receptors derive from a man aged 25-45 years in good health and CMV-seronegative.

This clone occurred a few times. The chain has TRBV11-2 and TRBJ2-5; TRBD2 is a possible D gene (6 bases). Germline CDR1 is SGHAT and CDR2 is FQNNGV. The length of the CDR3 is 15 residues. V dropped 1 base and J dropped 5 bases, with 14 bases sitting between them. The CDR3 DNA reads TGTGCCAGCAGCTTAGCCAGGGAGGCTAGGGAGACCCAGTACTTC. As protein: CASSLAREARETQYF. The complete variable domain, with remaining parts taken from reference TRBV11-2 and TRBJ2-5, reads EAGVAQSPRYKIIEKRQSVAFWCNPISGHATLYWYQQILGQGPKLLIQFQNNGVVDDSQLPKDRFSAERLKGVDSTLKIQPAKLEDSAVYLCASSLAREARETQYFGPGTRLLVL.

The V and J genes are TRBV5-1 and TRBJ2-3, with D perhaps matching TRBD2 (6 bases). V lost 5 bases and J lost 1, with 14 bases in between. The CDR3 has 15 amino acids. The V gene's germline CDR1 is SGHRS and CDR2 YFSETQ. CDR3 DNA: TGCGCCAGCAGGGATACGGGGGTTGGCACAGATACGCAGTATTTT. Translation: CASRDTGVGTDTQYF.